Listed below are T cell receptor beta chains from one sample, sequenced in a study of cytotoxic CD8 clonotypes in ibrutinib-treated CLL. Profiled with immunoSEQ multiplex PCR; TCRdb holds only in-frame clones, not every one. In the table there are tens of thousands of clones, 50% to 80% of which are singletons. Sample: PBMCs, taken after 24 months of ibrutinib treatment. The receptors stem from a human donor with chronic lymphocytic leukemia. The CDR3 runs from the conserved cysteine through the conserved F or W. The D gene is left open where the match is weak. For some rows the clone size is stated as once, few or many, or as a class when expanded; others skip it.

CDR3aa,CDR3nt,j_gene,v_gene,abundance,d_gene
CSVSAGGTDTQYF,TGCAGCGTTTCGGCGGGCGGGACAGATACGCAGTATTTT,TRBJ2-3,TRBV29-1,.,.
CASSSPPGGTSGFNEQFF,TGTGCCAGCAGCTCCCCTCCGGGTGGGACTAGCGGCTTCAATGAGCAGTTCTTC,TRBJ2-1,TRBV7-2,.,TRBD2
CASSPSGGGAGELFF,TGCGCCAGCAGCCCTAGCGGGGGGGGCGCCGGGGAGCTGTTTTTT,TRBJ2-2,TRBV5-1,.,TRBD2
CASSFLETQYF,TGTGCCAGCAGCTTTTTGGAGACCCAGTACTTC,TRBJ2-5,TRBV5-6,.,.
CASSDAVGSGMKNIQYF,TGTGCCAGCAGCGATGCCGTGGGTAGCGGCATGAAAAACATTCAGTACTTC,TRBJ2-4,TRBV9,.,.
CATIAGANEKLFF,TGTGCCACCATCGCAGGGGCCAATGAAAAACTGTTTTTT,TRBJ1-4,TRBV15,.,.
CASSFYGAGEQYF,TGTGCCAGCAGCTTTTACGGAGCGGGGGAGCAGTACTTC,TRBJ2-7,TRBV5-6,.,TRBD2
CASSPGGGRMYNEQFF,TGTGCCAGCTCACCAGGAGGCGGGAGAATGTACAATGAGCAGTTCTTC,TRBJ2-1,TRBV18,.,TRBD2
CASSQIGANVLTF,TGTGCCAGCAGCCAAATAGGGGCCAACGTCCTGACTTTC,TRBJ2-6,TRBV14,.,.
CASSLTGAGTKNIQYF,TGTGCCAGCAGCTTGACAGGGGCTGGGACCAAAAACATTCAGTACTTC,TRBJ2-4,TRBV5-6,few,TRBD1
CASRTHRGNQPQHF,TGTGCCAGCAGAACCCACAGGGGCAATCAGCCCCAGCATTTT,TRBJ1-5,TRBV6-5,.,.
CASSDPGTGIGEAFF,TGTGCCAGCAGTGACCCCGGGACAGGGATCGGTGAAGCTTTCTTT,TRBJ1-1,TRBV25-1,.,TRBD1
CASSLDPRGTEAFF,TGTGCCAGCAGCTTAGACCCACGTGGGACTGAAGCTTTCTTT,TRBJ1-1,TRBV11-3,.,.
CASSLVTASGNTIYF,TGTGCCAGCAGCTTAGTGACGGCATCTGGAAACACCATATATTTT,TRBJ1-3,TRBV11-2,.,.
CSVARGQSTEAFF,TGCAGCGTTGCAAGGGGTCAGAGCACTGAAGCTTTCTTT,TRBJ1-1,TRBV29-1,few,.
CASRGTSGENEQFF,TGTGCCAGCAGGGGGACTAGCGGGGAAAATGAGCAGTTCTTC,TRBJ2-1,TRBV2,.,TRBD2
CASSDLGLRAFF,TGTGCCAGCAGTGATCTAGGATTGCGGGCTTTCTTT,TRBJ1-1,TRBV25-1,once,.
CASTSTYTDTQYF,TGTGCCAGCACATCGACTTACACAGATACGCAGTATTTT,TRBJ2-3,TRBV5-4,few,.
CAISGARGGYTF,TGTGCCATCAGTGGGGCGAGGGGTGGCTACACCTTC,TRBJ1-2,TRBV10-3,.,.
CASSWRARDQETQYF,TGTGCCAGCAGCTGGCGGGCCAGGGACCAAGAGACCCAGTACTTC,TRBJ2-5,TRBV7-6,.,.
CATGQVNTGELFF,TGTGCCACCGGACAGGTCAACACCGGGGAGCTGTTTTTT,TRBJ2-2,TRBV15,.,TRBD1
CASSSLLGVANQPQHF,TGTGCCAGTAGCTCCCTTCTCGGGGTGGCGAATCAGCCCCAGCATTTT,TRBJ1-5,TRBV19,.,.
CASSPSLPTSYEQYF,TGTGCCAGCAGCCCCTCCCTACCAACCTCCTACGAGCAGTACTTC,TRBJ2-7,TRBV7-8,.,.
CASKPTRDSGWFDYGYTF,TGTGCCAGTAAACCAACCCGGGACTCAGGGTGGTTTGACTATGGCTACACCTTC,TRBJ1-2,TRBV19,.,.
CATSSHSGTRGNQPQHF,TGTGCCACCAGCAGTCACTCCGGGACACGGGGGAATCAGCCCCAGCATTTT,TRBJ1-5,TRBV15,.,.
CASSLDPDRADTGELFF,TGCGCCAGCAGCCTGGACCCGGACAGGGCGGACACCGGGGAGCTGTTTTTT,TRBJ2-2,TRBV5-1,many,TRBD1
CASSEGVETNEKLFF,TGTGCCAGCAGCGAAGGTGTTGAAACTAATGAAAAACTGTTTTTT,TRBJ1-4,TRBV2,few,.
CASSWTVNTGELFF,TGTGCCAGCAGCTGGACAGTTAACACCGGGGAGCTGTTTTTT,TRBJ2-2,TRBV9,.,.
CASSFGQANEKLFF,TGTGCCAGCAGTTTCGGCCAAGCTAATGAAAAACTGTTTTTT,TRBJ1-4,TRBV2,few,.
CASSQRGGQVYGYTF,TGCGCCAGCAGCCAAAGGGGGGGACAGGTCTATGGCTACACCTTC,TRBJ1-2,TRBV4-1,.,TRBD1
CASSLVSRETQYF,TGTGCCAGCAGCTTAGTGTCGCGGGAGACCCAGTACTTC,TRBJ2-5,TRBV7-6,.,.
CASSLWEKLFF,TGTGCCAGCAGTTTATGGGAAAAACTGTTTTTT,TRBJ1-4,TRBV28,few,.
CASARVTEAFF,TGTGCCAGCGCCAGGGTCACTGAAGCTTTCTTT,TRBJ1-1,TRBV6-1,once,.
CASSLGPPSGRFNNEQFF,TGTGCCAGCAGTTTAGGGCCACCGAGCGGGAGGTTCAACAATGAGCAGTTCTTC,TRBJ2-1,TRBV27,.,TRBD2
CASGTGSYTF,TGCGCCAGCGGGACAGGCTCCTACACCTTC,TRBJ1-2,TRBV4-1,few,TRBD1
CASSPQGTGGEQYF,TGCGCCAGCAGCCCCCAGGGGACAGGGGGAGAGCAGTACTTC,TRBJ2-7,TRBV5-1,once,TRBD1